The 6 T cell receptor beta chains in this list originate from one sample, sequenced in a study of cytomegalovirus exposure and HLA in healthy donors. The PCR made use of 60 Vbeta and 13 Jbeta primers. Some clones are missing from TCRdb's copy, which holds only in-frame ones; the method was immunoSEQ multiplex PCR. The sample lists about 160,000 clones, about 81% seen once, with about 0.89% in the top ten. Material for sequencing was PBMCs. These receptors came from a girl between 2 and 10 years old in good health and CMV-seropositive.

The V call is TRBV2, the J call TRBJ2-3; 10 positions match TRBD1. Germline values: CDR1 SNHLY, CDR2 FYNNEI. J was trimmed by 3 bases and V by 11 bases; bases with no gene match: 8. The CDR3 loop spans 14 amino acids. The CDR3 sequence: CAVKRDRGTDTQYF. CDR3 DNA: TGTGCCGTGAAGAGGGACAGGGGTACAGATACGCAGTATTTT.

V gene TRBV18 combines with J gene TRBJ2-7, with 7 bases matching TRBD1. The germline V gene has CDR1 KGHSH and CDR2 LQKENI. Trimming took 2 bases from V and 5 from J; bases not matched to a gene: 9. The CDR3 consists of 15 residues. The CDR3 DNA reads TGTGCCAGCTCACCAAGGGCAGGGGGATTGCACGAGCAGTACTTC. This translates into CASSPRAGGLHEQYF.

A few counts support this clone. CDR3 DNA sequence: TGTGCCAGCTCTCTTGAGACAGCTGAAGCTTTCTTT. Its protein product is CASSLETAEAFF. This chain uses TRBV18 with TRBJ1-1; tentatively, D is TRBD1 (5 bases). V lost 6 bases to trimming and J lost 6 bases, with 11 bases between them. The CDR3 is 12 amino acids. In germline, CDR1 is KGHSH, CDR2 LQKENI. The full variable domain, rest sourced from reference TRBV18 and TRBJ1-1, is NAGVMQNPRHLVRRRGQEARLRCSPMKGHSHVYWYRQLPEEGLKFMVYLQKENIIDESGMPKERFSAEFPKEGPSILRIQQVVRGDSAAYFCASSLETAEAFFGQGTRLTVV.

The rearrangement joins TRBV2 to TRBJ2-5; a possible D gene is TRBD2 (6 bases). Trimming took off 7 bases at V and 1 base at J, with 16 bases between the two ends. Germline-derived CDR1 and CDR2 are SNHLY and FYNNEI. The CDR3 totals 15 residues. CDR3 sequence reads: CASTAWRDRQETQYF. The CDR3 bases are TGTGCCAGCACCGCCTGGCGGGATCGCCAAGAGACCCAGTACTTC.

The chain is built from TRBV19 and TRBJ1-5, with 10 positions matching TRBD1. The germline V gene encodes CDR1 LNHDA and CDR2 SQIVND (reference sequence). Trimming took 10 bases from V and 5 from J; bases not matched to a gene: 8. The CDR3 is 14 residues long. CDR3: CATRQGASDQPQHF. The CDR3 DNA is TGTGCCACTCGACAGGGGGCGTCAGATCAGCCCCAGCATTTT.

V usage is TRBV28 and J usage is TRBJ2-5, with no clear D. Trimming removed 6 bases from V and 2 bases from J, with 10 bases in between. The CDR3 is 13 amino acids. The germline gives CDR1 MDHEN, CDR2 SYDVKM. The CDR3 protein is CASRETAQETQYF. CDR3 DNA sequence: TGTGCCAGCAGGGAGACGGCACAAGAGACCCAGTACTTC.